The source of this T cell receptor beta chain is a study of blood T cell repertoires in COVID-19. Authors' processing steps: Using reference gene primer amplification, nucleated cell counts were estimated. TCRdb's copy holds only in-frame clones and misses some; the assay was immunoSEQ multiplex PCR. From that table come the V and J calls and clone size; the DNA was used to work out D and trimming. In the table there are roughly 100,000 clones, roughly 90% of which are singletons. The CDR3 spans 13 residues. CDR1 is SGHNT, CDR2 YYREEE, per germline (reference sequence). V shed 2 bases and J shed 7 bases, with 10 bases lying between them.

The sequencing input was peripheral blood. This chain links TRBV5-4 with TRBJ2-1; perhaps TRBD1 as D (6 bases). The sequence derives from an older woman with acute or convalescent COVID-19. The chain's CDR3 is CASSLQGPNEQFF. DNA of the CDR3: TGTGCCAGCAGCTTACAGGGTCCTAATGAGCAGTTCTTC. Based on the CDR3 plus reference TRBV5-4 and TRBJ2-1, the full variable domain is ETGVTQSPTHLIKTRGQQVTLRCSSQSGHNTVSWYQQALGQGPQFIFQYYREEENGRGNFPPRFSGLQFPNYSSELNVNALELDDSALYLCASSLQGPNEQFFGPGTRLTVL.